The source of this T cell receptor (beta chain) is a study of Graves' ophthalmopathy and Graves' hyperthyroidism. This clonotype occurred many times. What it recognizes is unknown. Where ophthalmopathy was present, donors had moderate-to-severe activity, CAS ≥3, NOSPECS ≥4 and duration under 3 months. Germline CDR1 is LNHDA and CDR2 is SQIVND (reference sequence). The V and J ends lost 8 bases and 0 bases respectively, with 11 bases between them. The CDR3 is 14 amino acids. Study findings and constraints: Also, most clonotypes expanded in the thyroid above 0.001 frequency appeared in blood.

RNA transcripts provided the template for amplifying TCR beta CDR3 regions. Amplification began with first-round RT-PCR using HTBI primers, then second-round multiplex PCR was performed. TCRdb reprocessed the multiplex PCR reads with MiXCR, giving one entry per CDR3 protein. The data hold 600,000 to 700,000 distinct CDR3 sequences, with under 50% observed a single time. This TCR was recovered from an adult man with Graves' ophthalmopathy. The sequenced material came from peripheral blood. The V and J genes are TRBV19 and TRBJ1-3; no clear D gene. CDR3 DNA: TGTGCCAGTTCAAGGGTTGGCTCTGGAAACACCATATATTTT. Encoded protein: CASSRVGSGNTIYF.